This paragraph reports one T cell receptor (beta chain). Its specificity is not known. One entry per CDR3 protein results from TCRdb running MiXCR on the 5' RACE reads. The repertoire holds around 350,000 distinct CDR3 sequences, with 6.2% as singletons. The data were taken from a study of T cells after yellow fever vaccination. General observations from the study: Most primary-vaccination clones reappeared after the booster (approximately 95% CD4, 75% to 90% CD8).

The germline gives CDR1 KGHSH, CDR2 LQKENI. The V end was cut by 3 bases, the J end by 4 bases, with 13 bases between. This CDR3 has 15 amino acids. Material: PBMCs, obtained 5 days after the yellow fever booster vaccination. The receptor was derived from a man aged 30 to 45 who received the YFV17D yellow fever vaccine. The chain combines TRBV18 with TRBJ2-1, with a possible D match to TRBD2 (6 bases). CDR3 sequence (DNA): TGTGCCAGCTCACCGGCCGGGACTTCTTACAATGAGCAGTTCTTC. It translates to CASSPAGTSYNEQFF.